This TCR beta chain was recorded in a study of T cells after posttransplantation cyclophosphamide. Points from the study as a whole: Later post-transplant blood repertoires were often dominated by donor CD8+ memory clones. Recipient CMV seropositivity and CMV reactivation strongly tracked TRB clonality.

The germline V and J ends were trimmed by 4 bases and 3 bases, with 13 bases remaining between them. In germline, CDR1 is SQVTM, CDR2 ANQGSEA. CDR3 length: 13 amino acids. Clones were read by immunoSEQ multiplex PCR, and TCRdb kept only the in-frame ones, dropping some. The sample lists under 4,000 clones; roughly three quarters were seen once. Concerning this clone itself: The antigen is not known.

The TCR originated in a man aged 50 to 59. Sequenced: memory CD8+ T cells sorted from blood. This chain connects TRBV29-1 to TRBJ2-7; D is undetermined. The CDR3 bases are TGCAGCGTTGTATGGGCAGTAGGCTACGAGCAGTACTTC. Amino acid sequence: CSVVWAVGYEQYF.